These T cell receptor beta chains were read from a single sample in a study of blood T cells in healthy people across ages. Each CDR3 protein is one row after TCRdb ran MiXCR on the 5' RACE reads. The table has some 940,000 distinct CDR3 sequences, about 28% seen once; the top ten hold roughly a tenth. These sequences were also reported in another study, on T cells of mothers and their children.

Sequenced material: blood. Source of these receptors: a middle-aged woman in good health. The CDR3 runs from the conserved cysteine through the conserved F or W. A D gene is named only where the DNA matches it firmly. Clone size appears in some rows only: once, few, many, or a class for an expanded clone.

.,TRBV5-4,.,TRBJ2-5,CASSFNPAGGRIQETQYF,TGTGCCAGCAGCTTCAACCCTGCCGGGGGGCGGATCCAAGAGACCCAGTACTTC
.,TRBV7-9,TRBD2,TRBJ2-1,CASSRGLGYNEQFF,TGTGCCAGCAGCCGAGGACTAGGGTACAATGAGCAGTTCTTC
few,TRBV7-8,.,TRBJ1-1,CASSLDTGEAFF,TGTGCCAGCAGCTTAGATACAGGGGAAGCTTTCTTT
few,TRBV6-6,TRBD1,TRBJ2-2,CASSYTDRGGSGELFF,TGTGCCAGCAGTTACACCGACAGGGGTGGCTCCGGGGAGCTGTTTTTT
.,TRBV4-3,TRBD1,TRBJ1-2,CASSQDRQGYYGYTF,TGCGCCAGCAGCCAAGATAGACAGGGCTACTATGGCTACACCTTC
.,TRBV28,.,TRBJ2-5,CASSSGSRPETQYF,TGTGCCAGCAGTTCGGGCTCGAGGCCGGAGACCCAGTACTTC
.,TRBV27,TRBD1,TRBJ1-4,CASSLTGTGYEKLFF,TGTGCCAGCAGTTTGACCGGGACAGGGTACGAAAAACTGTTTTTT
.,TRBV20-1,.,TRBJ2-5,CSARGRGRWQETQYF,TGCAGTGCTAGGGGCAGAGGGAGATGGCAAGAGACCCAGTACTTC
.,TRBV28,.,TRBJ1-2,CASTADGVYGYTF,TGTGCCAGCACCGCGGACGGGGTTTATGGCTACACCTTC
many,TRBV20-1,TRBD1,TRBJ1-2,CSALVGQGAYGYTF,TGCAGTGCTCTAGTAGGACAGGGGGCCTATGGCTACACCTTC
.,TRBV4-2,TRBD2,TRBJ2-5,CASSEYGGGMETQYF,TGTGCCAGCAGCGAGTATGGCGGGGGTATGGAGACCCAGTACTTC
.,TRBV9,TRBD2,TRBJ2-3,CASSVEGRAGVGTDTQYF,TGTGCCAGCAGCGTAGAGGGGAGAGCGGGGGTTGGCACAGATACGCAGTATTTT
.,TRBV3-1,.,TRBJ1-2,CASSQASAAYYGYTF,TGTGCCAGCAGCCAAGCATCGGCAGCATACTATGGCTACACCTTC
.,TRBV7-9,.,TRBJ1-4,CASSPRTGSNEKLFF,TGTGCCAGCAGCCCGCGGACGGGATCTAATGAAAAACTGTTTTTT
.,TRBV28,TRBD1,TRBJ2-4,CASSHYLGQSKNIQYF,TGTGCCAGCAGCCATTACCTGGGACAGAGCAAAAACATTCAGTACTTC
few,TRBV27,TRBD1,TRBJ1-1,CASISGGDRGVNTEAFF,TGTGCCAGCATCTCCGGGGGGGACAGGGGTGTGAACACTGAAGCTTTCTTT
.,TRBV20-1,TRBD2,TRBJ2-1,CSARGRTSGSSYDEQFF,TGCAGTGCTAGAGGCCGGACTAGCGGGAGCTCCTACGATGAGCAGTTCTTC
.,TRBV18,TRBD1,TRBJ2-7,CASSSRDSQYNEQYF,TGTGCCAGCTCATCCCGGGACAGTCAGTACAATGAGCAGTACTTC
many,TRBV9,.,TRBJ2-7,CASSVEGQGYEQYF,TGTGCCAGCAGCGTAGAGGGGCAGGGTTACGAGCAGTACTTC
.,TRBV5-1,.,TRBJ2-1,CASTWGGDEQFF,TGCGCCAGCACGTGGGGGGGCGATGAGCAGTTCTTC
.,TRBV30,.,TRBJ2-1,CAWSVSVAANEQFF,TGTGCCTGGAGTGTATCAGTAGCGGCCAATGAGCAGTTCTTC
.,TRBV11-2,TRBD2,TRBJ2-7,CASSLEVSGGVYNEQYF,TGTGCCAGCAGCTTAGAGGTTAGCGGGGGGGTCTACAATGAGCAGTACTTC
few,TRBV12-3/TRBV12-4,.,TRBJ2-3,CASSPARTSADVQYF,TGTGCCAGCAGTCCCGCCCGTACTAGTGCAGATGTGCAGTATTTT
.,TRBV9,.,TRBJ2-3,CASSVGGSFGTDTQYF,TGTGCCAGCAGCGTAGGGGGGTCCTTTGGCACAGATACGCAGTATTTT
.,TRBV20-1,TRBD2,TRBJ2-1,CSARGPGGAYNEQFF,TGCAGTGCTAGAGGTCCCGGGGGGGCCTACAATGAGCAGTTCTTC
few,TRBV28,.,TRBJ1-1,CASAWVTAMNTEAFF,TGTGCCAGCGCTTGGGTGACAGCCATGAACACTGAAGCTTTCTTT
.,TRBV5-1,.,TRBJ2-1,CASSSKPSPLSSYNEQFF,TGCGCCAGCAGCTCAAAACCCTCACCCTTGAGCTCCTACAATGAGCAGTTCTTC
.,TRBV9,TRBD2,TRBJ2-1,CASSVGIAGYDEQFF,TGTGCCAGCAGCGTGGGTATAGCGGGGTACGATGAGCAGTTCTTC
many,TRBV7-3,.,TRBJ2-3,CASSLSPTRTDTQYF,TGTGCCAGCAGCTTAAGCCCGACACGCACAGATACGCAGTATTTT
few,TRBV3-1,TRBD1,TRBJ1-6,CASSLGQVYSPLHF,TGTGCCAGCAGCCTGGGACAGGTATACTCACCCCTCCACTTT
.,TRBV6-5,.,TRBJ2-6,CASSTKGSGANVLTF,TGTGCCAGCAGCACCAAGGGCTCTGGGGCCAACGTCCTGACTTTC
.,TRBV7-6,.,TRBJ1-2,CASSLSGSGGCTF,TGTGCCAGCAGCTTATCCGGGTCGGGAGGCTGCACCTTC
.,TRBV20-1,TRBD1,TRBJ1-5,CSARTGGYSNQPQHF,TGCAGTGCCAGGACAGGGGGCTATAGCAATCAGCCCCAGCATTTT
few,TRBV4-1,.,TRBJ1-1,CASSQDFVVSVGRNTEAFF,TGCGCCAGCAGCCAAGATTTTGTGGTGTCAGTTGGGAGAAACACTGAAGCTTTCTTT
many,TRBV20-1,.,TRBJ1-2,CSASPRANYGYTF,TGCAGTGCTAGCCCAAGAGCTAACTATGGCTACACCTTC
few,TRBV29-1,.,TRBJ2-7,CSVEDRMGTSYEQYF,TGCAGCGTTGAAGACCGGATGGGGACCTCCTACGAGCAGTACTTC
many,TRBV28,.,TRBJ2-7,CASSPTYEQYF,TGTGCCAGCAGTCCTACCTACGAGCAGTACTTC
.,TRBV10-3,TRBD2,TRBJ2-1,CAISGTSGGGGEQFF,TGTGCCATCAGTGGGACTAGCGGGGGGGGAGGTGAGCAGTTCTTC
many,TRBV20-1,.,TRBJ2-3,CSAEEGDSSTDTQYF,TGCAGTGCTGAAGAAGGGGACTCGAGCACAGATACGCAGTATTTT
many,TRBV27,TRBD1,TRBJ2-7,CASSLMGGTGVTYEQYF,TGTGCCAGCAGTTTAATGGGTGGGACAGGGGTGACCTACGAGCAGTACTTC
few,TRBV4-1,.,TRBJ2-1,CASSHIAKTGNNEQFF,TGCGCCAGCAGCCACATTGCTAAGACAGGCAACAATGAGCAGTTCTTC
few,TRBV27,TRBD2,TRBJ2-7,CASSPPGLAGLRYEQYF,TGTGCCAGCAGTCCTCCCGGACTAGCGGGCTTGCGGTACGAGCAGTACTTC
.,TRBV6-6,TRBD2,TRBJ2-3,CASGGLAGSNTQYF,TGTGCCTCCGGTGGACTAGCGGGATCAAATACGCAGTATTTT
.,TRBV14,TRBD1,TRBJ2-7,CASSPGGTGSYYEQYF,TGTGCCAGCAGCCCCGGTGGGACAGGGAGTTACTACGAGCAGTACTTC
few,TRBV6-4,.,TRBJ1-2,CASSKDSSNHGYTF,TGTGCCAGCAGCAAGGACAGCTCTAACCATGGCTACACCTTC
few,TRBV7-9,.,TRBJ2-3,CASSLGDGVSTTDTQYF,TGTGCCAGCAGCTTAGGGGACGGGGTCTCGACCACAGATACGCAGTATTTT
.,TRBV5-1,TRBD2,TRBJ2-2,CASSLNPSGVRELFF,TGCGCCAGCAGCTTGAATCCTAGCGGGGTTAGGGAGCTGTTTTTT
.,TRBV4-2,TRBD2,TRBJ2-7,CASSPLLSGGDEQYF,TGTGCCAGCAGCCCCCTCTTGAGCGGGGGCGACGAGCAGTACTTC
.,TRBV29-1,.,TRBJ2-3,CSVEGRQADTQYF,TGCAGCGTTGAAGGCCGCCAGGCAGATACGCAGTATTTT
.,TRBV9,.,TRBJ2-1,CASSPAAGAEEQFF,TGTGCCAGCAGCCCCGCGGCGGGGGCGGAGGAGCAGTTCTTC
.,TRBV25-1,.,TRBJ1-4,CASSEVHRATPDEKLFF,TGTGCCAGCAGTGAAGTCCACAGGGCGACCCCCGATGAAAAACTGTTTTTT
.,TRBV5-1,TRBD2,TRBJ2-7,CASSSASGPYEQYF,TGCGCCAGCAGCTCCGCTAGCGGACCTTACGAGCAGTACTTC
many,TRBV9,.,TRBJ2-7,CASSAGSSSYEQYF,TGTGCCAGCAGCGCCGGGTCGAGCTCCTACGAGCAGTACTTC
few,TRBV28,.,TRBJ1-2,CASSQVGSGGFYGYTF,TGTGCCAGCAGCCAAGTGGGGTCTGGCGGGTTCTATGGCTACACCTTC
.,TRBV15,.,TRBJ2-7,CATSSRKWGNEQYF,TGTGCCACCAGCAGTCGGAAGTGGGGAAACGAGCAGTACTTC
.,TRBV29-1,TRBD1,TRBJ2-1,CSVEQGAYEQFF,TGCAGCGTTGAACAGGGGGCCTATGAGCAGTTCTTC
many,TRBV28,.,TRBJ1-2,CASSPHNGYTF,TGTGCCAGCAGTCCTCACAATGGCTACACCTTC
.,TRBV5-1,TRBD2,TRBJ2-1,CASSSGLAGYNKQFF,TGCGCCAGCAGCTCCGGACTAGCGGGATACAATAAGCAGTTCTTC
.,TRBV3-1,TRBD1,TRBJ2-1,CASSRAGTGGHEQFF,TGTGCCAGCAGCCGTGCCGGGACAGGGGGGCATGAGCAGTTCTTC
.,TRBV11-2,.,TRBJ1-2,CASSDPGRVEGYTF,TGTGCCAGCAGCGACCCTGGCAGGGTCGAGGGCTACACCTTC